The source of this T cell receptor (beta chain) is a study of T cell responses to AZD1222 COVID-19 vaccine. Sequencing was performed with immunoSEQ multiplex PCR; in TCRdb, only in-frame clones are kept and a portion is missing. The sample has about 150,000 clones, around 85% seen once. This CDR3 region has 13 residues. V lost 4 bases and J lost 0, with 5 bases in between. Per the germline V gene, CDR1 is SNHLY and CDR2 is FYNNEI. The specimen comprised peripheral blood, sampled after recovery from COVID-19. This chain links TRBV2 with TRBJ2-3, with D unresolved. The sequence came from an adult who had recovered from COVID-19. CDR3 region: CASSGPSTDTQYF. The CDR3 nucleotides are TGTGCCAGCAGTGGTCCAAGCACAGATACGCAGTATTTT. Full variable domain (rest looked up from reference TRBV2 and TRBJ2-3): EPEVTQTPSHQVTQMGQEVILRCVPISNHLYFYWYRQILGQKVEFLVSFYNNEISEKSEIFDDQFSVERPDGSNFTLKIRSTKLEDSAMYFCASSGPSTDTQYFGPGTRLTVL.